A selection of T cell receptor beta chains follows, all from one sample in a study of early T cells in non-severe SARS-CoV-2 infection. TCRdb redid the calling of the 5' RACE reads with MiXCR, one entry per CDR3 protein. The profile shows about 48,000 distinct CDR3 sequences, 5.5% to 6.5% of them singletons. Sequences were obtained from whole blood. All receptors come from an adult who was a healthcare worker with PCR-confirmed SARS-CoV-2 infection or an uninfected control (not recorded which). Both conserved end residues are part of each CDR3. D genes are given only for firm matches. Expanded clones are given a class, and other clones once, few, many or no size at all.

TRBD2	TRBJ2-5	many	TRBV27	CASSLSYPAGTSGQETQYF	TGTGCCAGCAGTTTATCGTACCCAGCAGGGACTAGCGGTCAAGAGACCCAGTACTTC
.	TRBJ2-1	many	TRBV7-9	CASSLRKISGPFNEQFF	TGTGCCAGCAGCTTAAGAAAAATTTCGGGACCTTTCAATGAGCAGTTCTTC
TRBD1	TRBJ1-5	.	TRBV18	CASSEQGALNQPQHF	TGTGCCAGCTCAGAACAGGGGGCCCTCAATCAGCCCCAGCATTTT
.	TRBJ2-7	many	TRBV7-2	CASSLQGGRYEQYF	TGTGCCAGCAGCTTACAGGGGGGTCGCTACGAGCAGTACTTC
.	TRBJ1-2	many	TRBV20-1	CSAKPNYGYTF	TGCAGTGCTAAGCCCAACTATGGCTACACCTTC
TRBD1	TRBJ1-1	many	TRBV6-1	CASSEARRGLQTFF	TGTGCCAGCAGTGAAGCCCGCAGGGGGCTTCAGACTTTCTTT
.	TRBJ1-1	few	TRBV3-1	CASSHRGDTEAFF	TGTGCCAGCAGCCACCGGGGAGACACTGAAGCTTTCTTT
.	TRBJ1-2	many	TRBV24-1	CATSDRDASGEYGYTF	TGTGCCACCAGTGATAGGGACGCCTCGGGAGAATATGGCTACACCTTC
.	TRBJ2-1	few	TRBV20-1	CSASRRVLRNEQFF	TGCAGTGCTTCGAGGCGGGTCCTCCGGAATGAGCAGTTCTTC
.	TRBJ1-1	many	TRBV29-1	CSVGSGPGISEAFF	TGCAGCGTTGGAAGTGGCCCTGGAATTTCTGAAGCTTTCTTT
.	TRBJ2-7	.	TRBV30	CAWTQGTSPYEQYF	TGTGCCTGGACCCAGGGGACAAGCCCCTACGAGCAGTACTTC
TRBD1	TRBJ1-3	.	TRBV29-1	CSVEDRGRLGNTIYF	TGCAGCGTTGAAGACAGGGGGCGGCTGGGAAACACCATATATTTT
.	TRBJ1-5	many	TRBV7-2	CASSPGGAGNQPQHF	TGTGCCAGCAGCCCTGGGGGGGCGGGCAATCAGCCCCAGCATTTT
.	TRBJ2-1	many	TRBV20-1	CSARRHSYGGEQFF	TGCAGTGCTAGACGCCATTCTTATGGGGGCGAGCAGTTCTTC
.	TRBJ2-2	many	TRBV24-1	CATSALWRPGTTGELFF	TGTGCCACCAGTGCCTTGTGGAGGCCAGGGACCACCGGGGAGCTGTTTTTT
.	TRBJ1-1	few	TRBV6-2/TRBV6-3	CASSYSDTPRFF	TGTGCCAGCAGTTACTCGGACACGCCACGATTCTTT
.	TRBJ2-1	many	TRBV6-4	CALLRGGANEQFF	TGTGCCCTCCTTCGTGGGGGGGCAAATGAGCAGTTCTTC
TRBD1	TRBJ2-2	many	TRBV29-1	CSVLLQGAGELFF	TGCAGCGTTTTGTTACAGGGGGCCGGGGAGCTGTTTTTT
.	TRBJ2-3	.	TRBV19	CASSIGGGGLTDTQYF	TGTGCCAGTAGTATAGGTGGCGGCGGACTCACAGATACGCAGTATTTT
TRBD2	TRBJ2-7	.	TRBV12-3/TRBV12-4	CASSGRDYAANEQYF	TGTGCCAGCAGTGGCCGGGACTACGCCGCCAACGAGCAGTACTTC
TRBD1	TRBJ1-5	.	TRBV5-1	CASSLDGTGGNQPQHF	TGCGCCAGCAGCTTGGATGGGACAGGGGGTAATCAGCCCCAGCATTTT
.	TRBJ2-1	few	TRBV19	CASSLNQLGPYNEQFF	TGTGCCAGTAGTCTGAACCAACTAGGTCCCTACAATGAGCAGTTCTTC
TRBD2	TRBJ2-5	many	TRBV29-1	CSVEVAEGGETQYF	TGCAGCGTTGAAGTGGCGGAGGGAGGGGAGACCCAGTACTTC
.	TRBJ2-1	many	TRBV7-2	CASSLAPASSGYEQFF	TGTGCCAGCAGCTTAGCTCCGGCTAGTTCGGGGTATGAGCAGTTCTTC
.	TRBJ1-2	many	TRBV6-6	CASSSSNRVTGYTF	TGTGCCAGCAGTTCCTCTAACAGGGTTACTGGCTACACCTTC
.	TRBJ1-5	many	TRBV29-1	CSVVAPDQPQHF	TGCAGCGTTGTGGCCCCGGATCAGCCCCAGCATTTT
.	TRBJ1-2	many	TRBV5-5	CASSSYTQGGYTF	TGTGCCAGCAGCTCGTACACCCAGGGAGGCTACACCTTC
.	TRBJ1-5	many	TRBV20-1	CSVTQDSYSNQPQHF	TGCAGTGTTACCCAAGACAGTTATAGCAATCAGCCCCAGCATTTT
.	TRBJ2-4	few	TRBV4-2	CASSPTHAANIQYF	TGTGCCAGCAGCCCGACCCACGCTGCAAACATTCAGTACTTC
TRBD2	TRBJ2-1	many	TRBV7-2	CASILTSGGGHEQFF	TGTGCCAGCATCTTGACTAGCGGGGGAGGCCATGAGCAGTTCTTC
TRBD2	TRBJ2-1	many	TRBV12-3/TRBV12-4	CASSQLAGGGDSYNEQFF	TGTGCCAGCAGTCAACTAGCGGGAGGCGGGGACTCCTACAATGAGCAGTTCTTC
.	TRBJ2-7	many	TRBV11-2	CASSSSGVGEQYF	TGTGCCAGCAGCTCCTCAGGGGTCGGGGAGCAGTACTTC
.	TRBJ1-1	many	TRBV12-3/TRBV12-4	CASSLSDYTEAFF	TGTGCCAGCAGTTTAAGCGACTACACTGAAGCTTTCTTT
.	TRBJ1-2	.	TRBV7-2	CASSLVERMNYGYTF	TGTGCCAGCAGCTTAGTGGAGCGTATGAACTATGGCTACACCTTC
TRBD2	TRBJ2-5	many	TRBV29-1	CSVGLAGGKETQYF	TGCAGCGTAGGACTAGCGGGAGGAAAAGAGACCCAGTACTTC
TRBD1	TRBJ1-1	.	TRBV5-1	CASSTGTAHTEAFF	TGCGCCAGCAGCACCGGGACAGCGCACACTGAAGCTTTCTTT
.	TRBJ1-1	many	TRBV3-1	CASSRNMNTEAFF	TGTGCCAGCAGCCGAAATATGAACACTGAAGCTTTCTTT
.	TRBJ1-1	many	TRBV5-6	CASSLAAVPDTEAFF	TGTGCCAGCAGCTTGGCCGCTGTTCCCGACACTGAAGCTTTCTTT
TRBD1	TRBJ1-2	many	TRBV19	CASHSGTGGLYGYTF	TGTGCCAGTCACTCTGGGACAGGTGGGCTCTATGGCTACACCTTC
.	TRBJ1-3	.	TRBV19	CASSARGNTIYF	TGTGCCAGCTCGGCGCGTGGGAACACCATATATTTT
.	TRBJ1-1	many	TRBV7-6	CASSPAVNTEAFF	TGTGCCAGCAGCCCCGCGGTGAACACTGAAGCTTTCTTT
.	TRBJ2-1	.	TRBV27	CASKESSYNEQFF	TGTGCCAGCAAAGAGAGCTCCTACAATGAGCAGTTCTTC
TRBD1	TRBJ2-1	many	TRBV7-8	CASSSLTGGSYNEQFF	TGTGCCAGCAGCTCGTTGACAGGGGGCTCCTACAATGAGCAGTTCTTC
.	TRBJ1-2	many	TRBV20-1	CSARDSSDYLRGYTF	TGCAGTGCTAGAGATTCATCGGACTACCTACGCGGCTACACCTTC
TRBD2	TRBJ2-1	many	TRBV5-8	CASSLDERERRNEQFF	TGTGCCAGCAGCTTGGACGAGCGGGAGCGTCGGAATGAGCAGTTCTTC
.	TRBJ2-7	many	TRBV11-3	CASSWGLRRSYEQYF	TGTGCCAGCAGCTGGGGACTTCGAAGATCATACGAGCAGTACTTC
TRBD2	TRBJ2-2	.	TRBV5-6	CASSLVRTSGTGELFF	TGTGCCAGCAGCTTGGTCCGGACTAGCGGTACCGGGGAGCTGTTTTTT
TRBD2	TRBJ2-1	few	TRBV5-4	CASSLGGLAGANEQFF	TGTGCCAGCAGCTTGGGGGGACTAGCGGGAGCTAATGAGCAGTTCTTC
TRBD1	TRBJ2-3	many	TRBV11-2	CASSLDPPGTGVTDTQYF	TGTGCCAGCAGCTTAGATCCCCCCGGGACAGGGGTGACAGATACGCAGTATTTT
.	TRBJ1-2	many	TRBV12-3/TRBV12-4	CASNFLGYGYTF	TGTGCCAGCAACTTTTTGGGGTATGGCTACACCTTC
.	TRBJ2-7	few	TRBV30	CAWSRGASLLFEQYF	TGTGCCTGGAGTAGGGGGGCTAGTCTCTTATTTGAGCAGTACTTC
.	TRBJ1-2	many	TRBV6-5	CASSYSAGTNYGYTF	TGTGCCAGCAGTTACTCAGCGGGGACTAACTATGGCTACACCTTC
TRBD2	TRBJ2-3	.	TRBV29-1	CSAGLASGTDTQYF	TGTAGCGCCGGACTAGCCTCAGGCACAGATACGCAGTATTTT
TRBD1	TRBJ2-2	many	TRBV29-1	CSVGEDRGTGELFF	TGCAGCGTTGGGGAAGACAGGGGCACCGGGGAGCTGTTTTTT
.	TRBJ1-4	.	TRBV29-1	CSAKHNEKLFF	TGCAGCGCGAAACACAATGAAAAACTGTTTTTT
.	TRBJ2-7	many	TRBV20-1	CSARGVQGATYEQYF	TGCAGTGCTCGAGGGGTACAAGGGGCAACCTACGAGCAGTACTTC
.	TRBJ1-3	many	TRBV14	CASSQDAVTIYF	TGTGCCAGCAGCCAAGACGCAGTCACCATATATTTT
.	TRBJ1-1	many	TRBV18	CASSPLPPTHTEAFF	TGTGCCAGCTCACCACTGCCGCCGACTCACACTGAAGCTTTCTTT
TRBD1	TRBJ2-1	few	TRBV4-3	CASSQGQGKGDEQFF	TGCGCCAGCAGCCAAGGACAGGGGAAGGGCGATGAGCAGTTCTTC
.	TRBJ1-2	many	TRBV18	CASSHARQTATIYGYTF	TGTGCCAGCTCACACGCCCGCCAAACAGCGACTATTTATGGCTACACCTTC